What follows are 31 T cell receptor beta chains derived from one specimen sequenced in a study of T-cell reconstitution after alpha-beta-depleted transplantation in children. Preparing the TCRbeta library involved the use of unique molecular identifiers. TCRdb re-analysed the PCR reads in MiXCR, keeping a single row per CDR3 protein. The table shows a few hundred thousand distinct CDR3 sequences, with 10% occurring only once. The sample consisted of PBMCs, taken before TCRalphabeta/CD19-depleted stem cell transplant. These receptors all stem from a boy in the first two years of life with acute myeloid leukemia, due to receive a stem cell transplant.

The chain employs TRBV7-9 and TRBJ1-6; D is possibly TRBD1 (5 bases). The V end was cut by 1 base, the J end by 8 bases, with 9 bases between. This CDR3 is built from 14 residues. CDR1 is SEHNR, CDR2 FQNEAQ, per germline (reference sequence). The CDR3, as DNA: TGTGCCAGCAGCTTAGGGGACGGTTATTCACCCCTCCACTTT. It yields the protein CASSLGDGYSPLHF.

This clonotype was counted at least ten times. The chain combines TRBV6-2 or TRBV6-3 with TRBJ2-1; TRBD2 matches 11 bases. V was pared by 6 bases and J by 9 bases, with 10 bases of the junction left unmatched. In germline, CDR1 is MNHEY, CDR2 SVGEGT. The CDR3 is made up of 15 amino acids. CDR3 sequence (DNA): TGTGCCAGCAGCGTCGCCGGGACTAGCGGAGGTGAGCAGTTCTTC. The encoded protein is CASSVAGTSGGEQFF.

The V and J genes are TRBV12-3 or TRBV12-4 and TRBJ2-2, with a weak D call TRBD1 (5 bases). V was pared by 5 bases and J by 5 bases, with 15 bases between. This CDR3 is 15 amino acids long. CDR3 sequence reads: CASSPPRDMTGELFF. The CDR3 DNA is TGTGCCAGCAGTCCCCCCAGGGATATGACCGGGGAGCTGTTTTTT.

The chain combines TRBV5-1 with TRBJ2-7; D might be TRBD1 or TRBD2, each matching 5 bases. Trimming removed 2 bases at V and 0 bases at J, with 12 bases between. This CDR3 comprises 15 residues. Germline lookup yields CDR1 SGHRS and CDR2 YFSETQ. CDR3 nucleotides: TGCGCCAGCAGCTTCTGGGACGGCCGCTCCTACGAGCAGTACTTC. Its protein product is CASSFWDGRSYEQYF.

This clonotype was seen ten or more times. This rearrangement joins TRBV5-1 to TRBJ2-4; 7 positions agree with TRBD1. Trimming cost V 4 bases and J 0 bases; bases outside gene matches: 7. The V gene's germline CDR1 is SGHRS and CDR2 YFSETQ. This CDR3 region has 16 residues. CDR3 sequence: CASSARGRGAKNIQYF. The CDR3 bases are TGCGCCAGCAGCGCCAGGGGGAGAGGAGCCAAAAACATTCAGTACTTC.

This clonotype was seen ten or more times. V is TRBV28 and J is TRBJ2-1; 7 nucleotides agree with TRBD2. The V gene end was trimmed by 4 bases and the J gene end by 0 bases; junction bases not matched to a gene: 6. This CDR3 region has 16 residues. Germline V CDR1 and CDR2: MDHEN, SYDVKM. The CDR3 reads CASSSVRENSYNEQFF. Here the CDR3 DNA reads TGTGCCAGCAGTTCGGTGCGGGAGAACTCCTACAATGAGCAGTTCTTC.

This clonotype was counted at least ten times. J is TRBJ2-1 and V is TRBV20-1; 14 nucleotides agree with TRBD2. The junction had 5 bases not matched to a gene; V was cut back by 6 bases and J by 10 bases. Per the germline V gene, CDR1 is DFQATT and CDR2 is SNEGSKA (reference sequence). The CDR3 spans 13 residues. Here the CDR3 DNA reads TGCAGTGCCGGACTAGCGGGAGGCGGGGAGCAGTTCTTC. Protein: CSAGLAGGGEQFF.

The rearrangement joins TRBV4-2 to TRBJ2-1, with unresolved D. Germline V gene lookup returns CDR1 LGHNA and CDR2 YNFKEQ. V was pared by 1 base and J by 6 bases, with 7 bases between. The CDR3 spans 13 residues. CDR3 sequence reads: CASSQGGPNEQFF. The DNA of the CDR3 is TGTGCCAGCAGCCAAGGAGGTCCCAATGAGCAGTTCTTC.

In its sample, this clonotype was seen a few times. This chain joins TRBV7-2 and TRBJ1-3, with 8 nucleotides matching TRBD1. The V gene end was trimmed by 4 bases and the J gene end by 0 bases; junction bases not matched to a gene: 2. The CDR3 runs 15 residues. CDR1 SGHTA and CDR2 FQGNSA come from the germline V gene. DNA for the CDR3: TGTGCCAGCAGCTATGGACAGGGCTCTGGAAACACCATATATTTT. Protein product: CASSYGQGSGNTIYF.

This clonotype occurred many times. The V gene is TRBV30, the J gene TRBJ2-3; 11 bases match TRBD2. The CDR3 consists of 16 residues. The junction had 14 bases not matched to a gene; V was cut back by 6 bases and J by 6 bases. Germline CDR1 and CDR2: GTSNPN and SVGIG (reference sequence). The CDR3 here is CACSYLAGGQWDTQYF. Here the CDR3 DNA reads TGTGCCTGTTCATATTTAGCGGGGGGGCAATGGGATACGCAGTATTTT.

The sample holds a few counts of this clonotype. The chain couples TRBV7-9 to TRBJ2-4, with 10 bases matching TRBD2. The CDR3 runs to 16 residues. Unmatched junction bases numbered 3, after V lost 4 bases and J lost 0 bases. CDR1 is SEHNR and CDR2 is FQNEAQ in the germline V gene (reference sequence). CDR3 in amino acids: CASSSLAGEAKNIQYF. CDR3 bases: TGTGCCAGCAGCTCCCTAGCGGGAGAAGCCAAAAACATTCAGTACTTC.

This clonotype was seen repeatedly, ten times or more. The chain uses TRBV5-1 and TRBJ2-7; 8 nucleotides match TRBD1. Germline loops: CDR1 SGHRS, CDR2 YFSETQ. The V gene end was trimmed by 4 bases and the J gene end by 3 bases; junction bases not matched to a gene: 6. This CDR3 is 14 amino acids long. The CDR3 loop reads CASSVQGGFYEQYF. The CDR3 nucleotides are TGCGCCAGCAGCGTACAGGGGGGATTCTACGAGCAGTACTTC.

This clonotype was seen a few times. The chain uses TRBV29-1 and TRBJ2-3; D possibly corresponds to TRBD1 (6 bases). The CDR3 contains 12 residues. Germline CDR1 and CDR2: SQVTM and ANQGSEA. V dropped 3 bases and J dropped 4 bases, with 8 bases sitting between them. The CDR3 bases are TGCAGCGTTGAGCGACAGGCAGATACGCAGTATTTT. Translation gives CSVERQADTQYF.

This clonotype has ten or more counts. The V gene is TRBV27, the J gene TRBJ2-3; a possible D gene is TRBD1 (5 bases). This CDR3 spans 16 amino acids. Germline V gene lookup returns CDR1 MNHEY and CDR2 SMNVEV (reference sequence). Trimming pared 8 bases from V and 0 bases from J, leaving 18 bases between. The CDR3 bases are TGTGCCAGCCAAGGGGCAGGGCTGGGAAGCACAGATACGCAGTATTTT. Translating gives CASQGAGLGSTDTQYF.

This clonotype was counted at least ten times. The V gene is TRBV6-6, the J gene TRBJ2-1; weak D call: TRBD2 (5 bases). The V gene's germline CDR1 is MNHNY and CDR2 SVGAGI (reference sequence). The V gene lost 0 bases and the J gene lost 6 bases, with 6 bases spanning the gap. The CDR3 consists of 13 residues. Written as DNA, the CDR3 is TGTGCCAGCAGTTACTCAGGGAGCAATGAGCAGTTCTTC. It specifies CASSYSGSNEQFF.

This clonotype was detected ten times or more. This rearrangement joins TRBV29-1 to TRBJ2-1, with D maybe TRBD1 (5 bases). The V and J ends lost 4 bases and 10 bases respectively, with 20 bases between them. This CDR3 comprises 14 residues. Germline CDR1 and CDR2: SQVTM and ANQGSEA. CDR3 sequence reads: CSVGGPNLKWEQFF. CDR3 nucleotides: TGCAGCGTTGGGGGCCCCAACTTAAAGTGGGAGCAGTTCTTC.

Ten or more counts support this clonotype. The chain combines TRBV5-1 with TRBJ1-2; D remains ambiguous. This CDR3 has 17 residues. The V end lost 3 bases, the J end lost 0 bases, and 18 bases lay between the germline ends. The germline V gene encodes CDR1 SGHRS and CDR2 YFSETQ. CDR3 protein: CASSSGRWGQTNYGYTF. CDR3 coding DNA: TGCGCCAGCAGCTCCGGCCGATGGGGTCAGACTAACTATGGCTACACCTTC. Full variable domain (rest looked up from reference TRBV5-1 and TRBJ1-2): KAGVTQTPRYLIKTRGQQVTLSCSPISGHRSVSWYQQTPGQGLQFLFEYFSETQRNKGNFPGRFSGRQFSNSRSEMNVSTLELGDSALYLCASSSGRWGQTNYGYTFGSGTRLTVV.

This clonotype was seen ten or more times. The chain links TRBV28 to TRBJ2-3, with a tentative D call TRBD2 (5 bases). The CDR3 contains 15 residues. The ends were cut back, 5 bases at V and 1 base at J, with 13 bases in the middle. Germline CDR1 is MDHEN and CDR2 is SYDVKM. CDR3 amino acids: CASSQSGLGTDTQYF. The DNA of the CDR3 is TGTGCCAGCAGTCAGAGCGGCTTGGGCACAGATACGCAGTATTTT.

This clonotype has a count of ten or more. The V and J genes are TRBV5-5 and TRBJ2-7; D is perhaps TRBD1 (6 bases). Trimming stripped 3 bases from V and 2 bases from J, with 15 bases between. The germline gives CDR1 SGHKS, CDR2 YYEKEE (reference sequence). The CDR3 totals 15 residues. The CDR3 loop is CASSSGTLPTYEQYF. CDR3 bases: TGTGCCAGCAGCTCCGGGACATTGCCCACCTACGAGCAGTACTTC. Complete variable domain (other parts from reference TRBV5-5 and TRBJ2-7): DAGVTQSPTHLIKTRGQQVTLRCSPISGHKSVSWYQQVLGQGPQFIFQYYEKEERGRGNFPDRFSARQFPNYSSELNVNALLLGDSALYLCASSSGTLPTYEQYFGPGTRLTVT.

There are many counts of this clonotype. The chain couples TRBV5-1 to TRBJ2-7; 8 bases are shared with TRBD2. Trimming cost V 4 bases and J 4 bases; bases outside gene matches: 10. Germline V gene sequence: CDR1 SGHRS, CDR2 YFSETQ. The CDR3 runs to 15 residues. CDR3 loop: CASSATSDPFYEQYF. The DNA for the CDR3 is TGCGCCAGCAGCGCGACTAGCGACCCATTTTACGAGCAGTACTTC.

On this clonotype: An end of the junction differs from the germline gene, which may be a read error. The chain couples TRBV4-1 to TRBJ2-1; 8 bases are shared with TRBD2. The CDR3 sequence is 13 residues long. Germline CDR1 is MGHRA and CDR2 is YSYEKL. The chain's CDR3 is CASSQAPGTSPVF. CDR3 DNA sequence: TGCGCCAGCAGCCAAGCCCCCGGGACTAGTCCTGTCTTC.

This clonotype was found once. This sequence may be a read error, since a much larger clone differs from it by one base. The chain recombines TRBV5-1 with TRBJ2-2, with D uncertain. CDR1 and CDR2 (germline): SGHRS, YFSETQ. V dropped 0 bases and J dropped 5 bases, with 14 bases sitting between them. This CDR3 is built from 16 residues. In DNA, the CDR3 is TGCGCCAGCAGCTTGGCCCCGGGTCCAGAGACCGGGGAGCTGTTTTTT. Encoded protein: CASSLAPGPETGELFF.

This clonotype appeared many times. V is TRBV14 and J is TRBJ2-5, with D unclear. Germline CDR1 reads SGHDN; CDR2 reads FVKESK. The CDR3 length is 15 residues. The V end was cut by 6 bases, the J end by 3 bases, with 17 bases between. The CDR3 DNA is TGTGCCAGCAGTCATAGGGTAACTTCGAAAGAGACCCAGTACTTC. Amino acid sequence: CASSHRVTSKETQYF.

This clonotype has a count of ten or more. This rearrangement joins TRBV13 to TRBJ1-6; D unclear. Trimming took 0 bases from V and 7 from J, leaving 16 bases between them. Germline values: CDR1 PRHDT, CDR2 FYEKMQ (reference sequence). The CDR3 runs to 17 residues. The CDR3 sequence is CASSLGGSDWPNSPLHF. The DNA for the CDR3 is TGTGCCAGCAGCTTAGGCGGATCAGACTGGCCGAATTCACCCCTCCACTTT.

This clonotype was picked up many times. The gene calls are TRBV7-9 and TRBJ2-7; TRBD2 agrees at 8 bases. Germline V CDR1 and CDR2: SEHNR, FQNEAQ (reference sequence). CDR3 size: 15 residues. The V segment lost 1 base and the J segment 3 bases; nucleotides outside the gene matches: 5. The CDR3 spells CASSLDSGNLYEQYF. The DNA of the CDR3 is TGTGCCAGCAGCTTAGATAGCGGGAATCTCTACGAGCAGTACTTC.

This clonotype was detected ten times or more. The chain joins TRBV5-1 to TRBJ2-7, with 9 bases that match TRBD1. The J segment lost 2 bases and the V segment lost 2 bases, leaving 11 bases of the junction unmatched. CDR3 size: 17 residues. Per the germline V gene, CDR1 is SGHRS and CDR2 is YFSETQ. In DNA, the CDR3 is TGCGCCAGCAGCTTTATTGAGACAGGGGGATGGGCCTACGAGCAGTACTTC. It yields the protein CASSFIETGGWAYEQYF.

This clonotype was counted many times. The rearrangement uses TRBV5-1 and TRBJ2-7; D gene unclear. This CDR3 has 14 amino acids. The V gene's germline CDR1 is SGHRS and CDR2 YFSETQ. Trimming took 2 bases from V and 3 from J, leaving 12 bases between them. DNA of the CDR3: TGCGCCAGCAGCTTAACACCGGATTACTACGAGCAGTACTTC. It yields the protein CASSLTPDYYEQYF.

The V and J genes are TRBV6-2 or TRBV6-3 and TRBJ2-5; TRBD1 agrees at 10 bases. The CDR3 has 16 amino acids. The V gene end was trimmed by 4 bases and the J gene end by 1 base; junction bases not matched to a gene: 6. Germline V gene data show CDR1 as MNHEY and CDR2 as SVGEGT. The CDR3, as DNA: TGTGCCAGCAGTTTTACCGGGACAGGGGTCCAAGAGACCCAGTACTTC. This sequence encodes CASSFTGTGVQETQYF.

V is TRBV5-4 and J is TRBJ1-1, with D tentatively TRBD1 (5 bases). Per germline, CDR1 SGHNT and CDR2 YYREEE (reference sequence). The ends were cut back, 3 bases at V and 4 bases at J, with 16 bases in the middle. CDR3 length equals 15 residues. The CDR3 DNA follows: TGTGCCAGCAGCTGGGAGCCCACCGGGGCCACTGAAGCTTTCTTT. It yields the protein CASSWEPTGATEAFF.

This clonotype was detected many times. V usage is TRBV29-1 and J usage is TRBJ2-1; TRBD2 agrees at 9 bases. Trimming removed 3 bases from V and 3 bases from J; junction bases left unmatched: 3. The CDR3 is made up of 14 amino acids. The germline CDR1 and CDR2 sequences are SQVTM and ANQGSEA. The CDR3, as DNA: TGCAGCGTTGATATAGCGGGAGTCTACAATGAGCAGTTCTTC. Its translation: CSVDIAGVYNEQFF.

This clonotype was picked up many times. The chain joins TRBV6-5 to TRBJ2-5; D call uncertain. This CDR3 is built from 16 residues. V was clipped by 2 bases and J by 5 bases, with 18 bases between them. Per germline, CDR1 MNHEY and CDR2 SVGAGI. The chain's CDR3 is CASSYRRQTLLETQYF. The CDR3 DNA sequence: TGTGCCAGCAGTTACAGGCGGCAGACACTTCTGGAGACCCAGTACTTC.